This TCR beta chain was captured by sequencing in a study of shared clonotypes between healthy human individuals. Study-level background: Those who served as donors were a couple of women and three men between the ages of 18 and 49.

The study, taken as a whole, reports: Across several donors, naive CD4 shared around 5.3%, naive CD8 3.5% to 4%, memory CD4 more than 2%, memory CD8 around 0.36%.

Each sorted subset replicate got 200 ng genomic DNA, approximately 27,000 genomes. Data came from immunoSEQ multiplex PCR; TCRdb stores just in-frame clones and leaves some out. This sample has about 680,000 clones, with about 90% found just once. Naive CD8 cells comprised CD45RO-negative, CCR7-positively selected cells, excluding terminally differentiated effector memory CD45RA+ cells. Concerning this clone: The antigen remains unidentified.

CDR1 ENHRY and CDR2 SYGVKD come from the germline V gene. V gave up 3 bases and J gave up 0 bases, with 6 bases separating them. This CDR3 contains 15 residues. The sequencing sample was made of naive CD8+ T cells sorted from blood. The chain recombines TRBV10-3 with TRBJ2-6; D is ambiguous. The source of this sequence is a man younger than 40 in good health. The CDR3 is CAISDTFSGANVLTF. CDR3 sequence (DNA): TGTGCCATCAGTGACACGTTCTCTGGGGCCAACGTCCTGACTTTC.